Shown below are 2 T cell receptor beta chains from a single sample sequenced in a study of cytomegalovirus exposure and HLA in healthy donors. Use of 60 Vbeta and 13 Jbeta primers characterized the PCR. The assay was immunoSEQ multiplex PCR, and TCRdb's table has in-frame clones only and misses some. The sample includes some 220,000 clones, about 85% of them seen just once. The sequenced material came from PBMCs. These receptor sequences come from a girl between 2 and 10 years old in good health and CMV-seronegative.

The genes are TRBV5-1 and TRBJ2-3; TRBD2 aligns across 7 bases. CDR1 is SGHRS, CDR2 YFSETQ, per germline. CDR3 length: 14 amino acids. V lost 2 bases, J lost 4 bases, and 4 bases stayed unmatched. CDR3 nucleotide sequence: TGCGCCAGCAGCTTCTTGGCGGGGGCAGATACGCAGTATTTT. Translating gives CASSFLAGADTQYF.

The chain is built from TRBV19 and TRBJ2-1, with 12 bases aligning to TRBD2. The CDR3 contains 15 residues. V lost 4 bases, J lost 3 bases, and 1 base stayed unmatched. Looked up from germline, CDR1 is LNHDA and CDR2 is SQIVND (reference sequence). CDR3 coding DNA: TGTGCCAGTAGTACACTAGCGGGAGGCTACAATGAGCAGTTCTTC. Residues: CASSTLAGGYNEQFF.